This T cell receptor (beta chain) appears in the sequencing data of a study of blood T cell repertoires in COVID-19 (dated by TCRdb to 2020 to 2022). About the investigation overall: Samples from collaborators originated in the United States, Italy and Spain and spanned both the acute and convalescent phases of COVID-19. The material from the prospective study consisted of cDNA or gDNA derived from T cells, B-cell-depleted T cells, or PBMCs. A de-identified subject ID, COVID-19 status, age in years and sex were almost always included in the sample metadata. The dataset comprised deeply sampled blood TCRbeta repertoires from subjects exposed to, actively infected with, or recovered from COVID-19. HLA class I and class II types, where available, came from metadata supplied by the sample provider rather than from assay-based typing. The repertoires were made available in a free public database intended to serve as a resource for research on the immune response to SARS-CoV-2. Samples were obtained from the ongoing ImmuneRACE study (first 160 participants) and from 1,000 to 1,500 subjects provided by 6 global collaborators.

Worth noting for this clone: What this receptor recognizes is not known. The record has no base qualities; no much larger clone is one base away.

Each collaborating institution followed its own protocols to collect whole blood in K2EDTA tubes. For TCRbeta analysis, collaborators shipped samples in one of three forms: frozen whole blood, isolated PBMCs, or DNA extracted from either of those sample types. The immunoSEQ Assay, a bias-controlled multiplex PCR, was used to amplify TCRbeta CDR3 regions from genomic DNA. Processing in the source paper ran as follows. Within the assay, amplification of reference gene primers was used to estimate how many nucleated cells each sample contained. To quantify the absolute abundance of each unique TCRbeta CDR3 rearrangement, sequence reads were collapsed and filtered. For each sample, productive Simpson clonality was calculated as the square root of Simpson's diversity index across productive rearrangements. TCRdb stores this immuneACCESS table with in-frame sequences only. Part of the clones is absent; in the studies checked, under half of the shortfall reflects unresolved V genes, and no reason is known for the rest. V, J and clone size derive from that table, while D and trimming were established from the DNA sequence. Within this sample are a few hundred thousand clones, with 86% of them counted one time only. The top ten constitute around 1.7% of the sample.

From a lookup of the germline V gene, CDR1 and CDR2 are KGHDR and SFDVKD. The CDR3 spans 17 residues, from the cysteine through the phenylalanine. Here the CDR3 DNA is all that survives: 51 bases in frame from base 1. V loses 2 bases at its end and J loses 2 bases; junction bases beyond the gene matches: 7. What the work shows at the level of the full study, not this receptor alone: Clinical and demographic metadata were provided uncurated, with the amount varying by source and participant.

The rearranged chain carries TRBV24-1 and TRBJ2-2; 7 bases in the junction line up with TRBD2. Sample: peripheral blood. The receptor's source is a woman in her fifties or sixties with acute or convalescent COVID-19. The encoded CDR3 is CATSDYGASGNTGELFF. The sequence in DNA is TGTGCCACCAGTGATTACGGGGCTAGCGGCAACACCGGGGAGCTGTTTTTT.